This is a list of T cell receptor beta chains from one sample in a study of T cells in localized non-small cell lung cancer. The repertoire was sequenced with immunoSEQ multiplex PCR; TCRdb's copy has only in-frame clones and lacks some. The table shows tens of thousands of clones, with about 87% occurring only once. Sequenced here: peripheral blood, sampled before any cancer treatment. The receptors were gathered from a man aged 35 to 69 with stage I squamous cell lung carcinoma. Both conserved end residues are part of each CDR3. The D gene is left open where the match is weak. Clone size appears in some rows only: once, few, many, or a class for an expanded clone.

J gene	clone size	V gene	D gene	CDR3 DNA	CDR3 protein
TRBJ1-2	many	TRBV5-5	TRBD1	TGTGCCAGCAGCTTGGCCGCGTCAGGGGGATCCTATGGCTACACCTTC	CASSLAASGGSYGYTF
TRBJ2-5	NA	TRBV5-1	TRBD1	TGCGCCAGCAGCCTTAGACAGGGGGAAGAGACCCAGTACTTC	CASSLRQGEETQYF
TRBJ2-5	NA	TRBV29-1	NA	TGCAGCGTTGAAGGACAGGGGAGGGCCCAGTACTTC	CSVEGQGRAQYF
TRBJ1-2	NA	TRBV5-4	NA	TGTGCCAGCAGCTTGTGGGGGATCCCTGGCTACACCTTC	CASSLWGIPGYTF
TRBJ2-3	once	TRBV5-6	TRBD1	TGTGCCAGCAGCGGAGGCAGGACAGGCCCCACAGATACGCAGTATTTT	CASSGGRTGPTDTQYF
TRBJ1-2	NA	TRBV7-2	NA	TGTGCCAGCAGCCAAGTTCAGGGGCGTCGGTATGGCTACACCTTC	CASSQVQGRRYGYTF
TRBJ1-2	NA	TRBV18	TRBD1	TGTGCCAGCTCAAAAGGGGGGACAGGTGCGGACTACTATGGCTACACCTTC	CASSKGGTGADYYGYTF
TRBJ2-7	NA	TRBV5-4	NA	TGTGCCAGCAGCCTAAAGGGGGGCCAACGGGAGCAGTACTTC	CASSLKGGQREQYF
TRBJ1-2	NA	TRBV28	TRBD1	TGTGCCAGCAGAGACCGGGACAGCTATGGCTACACCTTC	CASRDRDSYGYTF
TRBJ1-6	NA	TRBV18	NA	TGTGCCAGCTCACCAAGGACGGCCACCTCCTATAATTCACCCCTCCACTTT	CASSPRTATSYNSPLHF
TRBJ2-2	NA	TRBV28	NA	TGTGCCAGCAGTCAGGGTTCCACCGGGGAGCTGTTTTTT	CASSQGSTGELFF
TRBJ2-2	NA	TRBV10-3	NA	TGTGCCATCAGCTCCGACTGGACGAACACCGGGGAGCTGTTTTTT	CAISSDWTNTGELFF
TRBJ1-5	NA	TRBV30	NA	TGTGCCTGGAGTGTACTGGGGGGGTCAAGCAATCAGCCCCAGCATTTT	CAWSVLGGSSNQPQHF
TRBJ2-3	few	TRBV29-1	TRBD2	TGCAGCGTTGAAGGCGGGGGGGCCCTTGGCACAGATACGCAGTATTTT	CSVEGGGALGTDTQYF
TRBJ2-5	NA	TRBV28	NA	TGTGCCAGCAGTTTAGAGGAGACCCAGTACTTC	CASSLEETQYF
TRBJ2-1	NA	TRBV4-3	TRBD2	TGCGCCAGCAGCCCCGGGGGTAGCGGGGGCTCCTACAATGAGCAGTTCTTC	CASSPGGSGGSYNEQFF
TRBJ2-3	NA	TRBV5-4	TRBD2	TGTGCCAGCAGCTTTCCGGGACTACTTAACACAGATACGCAGTATTTT	CASSFPGLLNTDTQYF
TRBJ1-2	NA	TRBV11-2	NA	TGTGCCAGCAGCTTAGATATACTCATAAATCATGGCTACACCTTC	CASSLDILINHGYTF
TRBJ1-6	NA	TRBV7-9	NA	TGTGCCAGCAGCTTATTGATGGGGGAGTTGACACCCCTCCACTTT	CASSLLMGELTPLHF
TRBJ2-3	NA	TRBV6-5	NA	TGTGCCAGCAGAGCCCGGATTGAGACAGATACGCAGTATTTT	CASRARIETDTQYF
TRBJ2-7	NA	TRBV18	NA	TGTGCCAGCTCACCGGTCGTCGGTAGCGGTCCCTACGAGCAGTACTTC	CASSPVVGSGPYEQYF
TRBJ2-7	NA	TRBV5-1	NA	TGCGCCAGCAGCTTTCAGGGTGATGTGGAAGAGCAGTACTTC	CASSFQGDVEEQYF
TRBJ1-3	NA	TRBV28	TRBD1	TGTGCCAGCAGTTTATTGCAGGGGGTCTCTGGAAACACCATATATTTT	CASSLLQGVSGNTIYF
TRBJ1-2	NA	TRBV19	TRBD1	TGTGCCAGTAGTCCCACGGACAGGGGGCGCGTTGGCTACACCTTC	CASSPTDRGRVGYTF
TRBJ2-1	once	TRBV4-2	TRBD1	TGTGCCAGCAGCCCAGGGGACAGGGAGCGGTTCTTC	CASSPGDRERFF
TRBJ1-2	NA	TRBV19	NA	TGTGCCAGTAGGCGGGACATCGTTAACTATGGCTACACCTTC	CASRRDIVNYGYTF
TRBJ1-1	NA	TRBV19	NA	TGTGCCAGTATCCCTCGTCCGACTCGCGGGAACACTGAAGCTTTCTTT	CASIPRPTRGNTEAFF
TRBJ1-4	NA	TRBV9	NA	TGTGCCAGCAGCGCCCGGGACTCTCAAACGAAGGGGGAAAAACTGTTTTTT	CASSARDSQTKGEKLFF
TRBJ1-2	NA	TRBV6-1	TRBD1	TGTGCCAGCAGTGAATCGGTCGGACAGGGGGGGCCCTATGGCTACACCTTC	CASSESVGQGGPYGYTF